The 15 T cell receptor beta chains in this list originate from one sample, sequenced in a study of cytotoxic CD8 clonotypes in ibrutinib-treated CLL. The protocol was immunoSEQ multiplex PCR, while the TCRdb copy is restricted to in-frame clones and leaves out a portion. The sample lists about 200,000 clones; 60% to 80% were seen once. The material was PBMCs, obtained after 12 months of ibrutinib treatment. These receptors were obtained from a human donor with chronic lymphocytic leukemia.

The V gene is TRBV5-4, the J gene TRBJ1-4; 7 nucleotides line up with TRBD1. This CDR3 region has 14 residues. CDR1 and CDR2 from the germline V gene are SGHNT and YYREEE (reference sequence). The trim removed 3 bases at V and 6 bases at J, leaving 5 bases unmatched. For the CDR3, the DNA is TGTGCCAGCAGCTCCGATGGACAGGATGAAAAACTGTTTTTT. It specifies CASSSDGQDEKLFF.

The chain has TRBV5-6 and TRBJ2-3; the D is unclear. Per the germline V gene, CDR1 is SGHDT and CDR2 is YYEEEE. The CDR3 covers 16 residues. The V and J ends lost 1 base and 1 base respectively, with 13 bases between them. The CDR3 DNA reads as TGTGCCAGCAGCTTGAGAACGACTCCGGGCACAGATACGCAGTATTTT. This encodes CASSLRTTPGTDTQYF. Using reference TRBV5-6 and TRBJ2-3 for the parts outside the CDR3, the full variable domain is DAGVTQSPTHLIKTRGQQVTLRCSPKSGHDTVSWYQQALGQGPQFIFQYYEEEERQRGNFPDRFSGHQFPNYSSELNVNALLLGDSALYLCASSLRTTPGTDTQYFGPGTRLTVL.

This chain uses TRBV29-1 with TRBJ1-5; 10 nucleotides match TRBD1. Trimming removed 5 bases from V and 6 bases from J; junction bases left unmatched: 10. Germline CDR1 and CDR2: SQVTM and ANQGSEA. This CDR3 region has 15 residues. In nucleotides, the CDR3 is TGCAGCGTTATATGGGGGACAGGGGTAAGTCAGCCCCAGCATTTT. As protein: CSVIWGTGVSQPQHF.

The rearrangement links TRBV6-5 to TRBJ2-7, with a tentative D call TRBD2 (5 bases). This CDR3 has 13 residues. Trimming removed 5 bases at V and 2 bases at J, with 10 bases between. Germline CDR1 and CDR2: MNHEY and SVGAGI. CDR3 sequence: CASSQTNTYEQYF. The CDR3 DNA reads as TGTGCCAGCAGTCAGACTAATACCTACGAGCAGTACTTC.

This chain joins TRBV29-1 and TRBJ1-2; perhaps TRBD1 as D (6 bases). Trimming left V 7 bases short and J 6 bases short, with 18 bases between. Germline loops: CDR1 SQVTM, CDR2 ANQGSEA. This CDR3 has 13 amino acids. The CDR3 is CSGRGGGRNGYTF. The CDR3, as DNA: TGCAGCGGCCGTGGGGGGGGGCGAAATGGCTACACCTTC.

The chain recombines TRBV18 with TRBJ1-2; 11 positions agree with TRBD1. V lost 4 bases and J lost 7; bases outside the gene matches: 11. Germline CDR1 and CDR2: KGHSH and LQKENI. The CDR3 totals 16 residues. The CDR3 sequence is CASSQQAGQGAPGYTF. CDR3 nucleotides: TGTGCCAGCTCACAACAGGCTGGACAGGGGGCACCTGGCTACACCTTC.

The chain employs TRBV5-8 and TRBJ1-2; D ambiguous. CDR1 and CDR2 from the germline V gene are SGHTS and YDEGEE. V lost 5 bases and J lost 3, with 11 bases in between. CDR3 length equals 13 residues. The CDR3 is CASRVRGDYGYTF. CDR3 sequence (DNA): TGTGCCAGCAGAGTACGCGGAGACTATGGCTACACCTTC.

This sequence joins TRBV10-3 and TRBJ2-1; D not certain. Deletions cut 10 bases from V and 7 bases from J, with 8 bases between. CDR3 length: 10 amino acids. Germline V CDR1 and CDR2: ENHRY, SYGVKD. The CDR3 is CATLGNEQFF. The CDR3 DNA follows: TGTGCCACCCTCGGGAATGAGCAGTTCTTC.

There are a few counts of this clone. CDR3 coding DNA: TGTGCCAGCTCCCCCGGGACGCTAAAGGGGCATGGCTACACCTTC. Translation: CASSPGTLKGHGYTF. The chain carries TRBV28 and TRBJ1-2, with a tentative D call TRBD1 (5 bases). The CDR3 contains 15 residues. The germline V gene encodes CDR1 MDHEN and CDR2 SYDVKM. The germline V and J ends were trimmed by 8 bases and 6 bases, with 22 bases remaining between them.

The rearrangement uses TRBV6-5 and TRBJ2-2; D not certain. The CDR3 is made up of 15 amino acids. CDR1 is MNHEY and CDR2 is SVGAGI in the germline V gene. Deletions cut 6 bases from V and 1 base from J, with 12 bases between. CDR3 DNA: TGTGCCAGCAGATTAGGCCGAATGAACACCGGGGAGCTGTTTTTT. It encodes CASRLGRMNTGELFF.

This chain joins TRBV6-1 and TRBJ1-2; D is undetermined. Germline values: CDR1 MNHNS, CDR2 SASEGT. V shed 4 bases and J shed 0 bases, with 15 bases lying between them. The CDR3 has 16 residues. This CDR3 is CASSAKLHQANYGYTF. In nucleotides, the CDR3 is TGTGCCAGCAGTGCCAAGCTCCACCAAGCTAACTATGGCTACACCTTC.

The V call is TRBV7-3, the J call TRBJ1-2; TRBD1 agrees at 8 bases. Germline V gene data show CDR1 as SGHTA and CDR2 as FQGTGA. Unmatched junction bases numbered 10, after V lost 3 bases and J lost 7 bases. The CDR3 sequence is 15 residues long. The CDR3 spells CASSLGPTGDIGYTF. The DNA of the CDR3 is TGTGCCAGCAGCTTGGGCCCGACAGGGGATATTGGCTACACCTTC.

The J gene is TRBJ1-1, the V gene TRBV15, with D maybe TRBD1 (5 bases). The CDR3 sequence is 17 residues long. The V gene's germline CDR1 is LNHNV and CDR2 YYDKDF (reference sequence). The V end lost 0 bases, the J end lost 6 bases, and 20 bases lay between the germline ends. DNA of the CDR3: TGTGCCACCAGCAGAGATTCACCCAAGGGGTTCGCATCTGAAGCTTTCTTT. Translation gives CATSRDSPKGFASEAFF.

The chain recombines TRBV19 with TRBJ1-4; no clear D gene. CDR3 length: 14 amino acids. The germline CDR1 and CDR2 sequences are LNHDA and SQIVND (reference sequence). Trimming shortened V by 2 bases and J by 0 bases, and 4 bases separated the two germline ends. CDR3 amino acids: CASSIYSTNEKLFF. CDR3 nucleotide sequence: TGTGCCAGTAGTATATACTCAACTAATGAAAAACTGTTTTTT.

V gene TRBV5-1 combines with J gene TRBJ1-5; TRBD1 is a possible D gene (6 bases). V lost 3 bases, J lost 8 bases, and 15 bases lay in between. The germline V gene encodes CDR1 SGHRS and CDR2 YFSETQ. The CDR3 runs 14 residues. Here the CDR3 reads CASSSTLGAEPQHF. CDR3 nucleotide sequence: TGCGCCAGCAGCTCCACCCTGGGGGCAGAGCCCCAGCATTTT. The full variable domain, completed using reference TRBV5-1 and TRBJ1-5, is KAGVTQTPRYLIKTRGQQVTLSCSPISGHRSVSWYQQTPGQGLQFLFEYFSETQRNKGNFPGRFSGRQFSNSRSEMNVSTLELGDSALYLCASSSTLGAEPQHFGDGTRLSIL.